The source of this T cell receptor (beta chain) is a study of cytomegalovirus exposure and HLA in healthy donors. Primers: 60 Vbeta forward and 13 Jbeta reverse. Sequencing was performed with immunoSEQ multiplex PCR; in TCRdb, only in-frame clones are kept and a portion is missing. The table shows 110,000 or so clones, with over 65% occurring only once. Of note for this clone: Other nucleotide sequences in the sample specify the same CDR3.

The receptor comes from a man aged 35-49 years in good health and CMV-seropositive. The sequenced sample was PBMCs.

In DNA, the CDR3 is TGTGCCAGCAGCTCTAGGGGGGGCTACGAGCAGTACTTC. Translating gives CASSSRGGYEQYF. V is TRBV7-2 and J is TRBJ2-7; D perhaps matches TRBD2 (7 bases). Germline CDR1 SGHTA, CDR2 FQGNSA. CDR3 length equals 13 residues. V gave up 4 bases and J gave up 3 bases, with 10 bases separating them.